This T cell receptor beta chain stems from a study of cytomegalovirus exposure and HLA in healthy donors (dated by TCRdb to 2016 to 2017). About the full investigation: An earlier analysis of several hundred of the donors reported 276 Gb of sequence data and approximately 120 million unique TCR beta sequences obtained from roughly 180 million T cells. An early release that covered fewer than 750 HLA-typed donors contained approximately 300 gigabases of sequencing data and 70 million to 100 million unique TCR sequences. The genetic ancestry cluster associated with self-reported Caucasian donors included 81% of the approximately 430 genotyped donors. The study aimed to test whether signatures of past pathogen exposure could be identified by cataloging public T cell receptors. The study profiled the T cell repertoires of under 700 subjects by immunosequencing and related them to cytomegalovirus serostatus. Along with the roughly 670-subject first cohort, a separate validation cohort of approximately 110 different subjects was used. To predict cytomegalovirus infection status, the study brought together high-throughput TCR immunosequencing, statistical association of individual TCRs with disease status, and machine learning. A later analysis re-examined previously published TCR beta repertoires from over 500 donors and added high-resolution HLA genotyping to investigate patterns of TCR occurrence. The later analysis used no new phenotypic data to find candidate immune exposures, relying instead on TCR beta sequences and their occurrence across donors. In an earlier analysis of roughly 600 of the donors, high-throughput TCR beta sequencing was used to judge whether each TCR beta V gene segment behaved as functional or pseudogenic. Alongside the repertoire data, information on donor age, sex, ethnicity and CMV serostatus was compiled. A later genetic analysis took genome-wide SNP genotypes for about 65% of the 666 donors and used that subset as a discovery cohort. All discovery cohort repertoires had been generated using a single sequencing platform. Class I and class II HLA loci were covered by the typing at four-digit resolution. Typing coverage differed by locus: A, B, C, DRB1 and DQB1 were typed in about 629-640 donors, DQA1 in about 560, DPA1 in nearly 610, and DPB1 in around 490. Several DR-DQ haplotypes were treated as single units for association and clustering because of strong linkage in the cohort. On average, 235,054 unique TCR beta nucleotide sequences were sequenced per donor among 398 genotyped donors of the cohort, with around 19% of those sequences being non-productive.

Worth noting for this clone: Its cognate antigen has yet to be identified. Base quality data are lacking; no much larger clone is found one base away.

The research as a whole found: Presence/absence analyses assumed roughly uniform sequencing depth across donors, an assumption that may not hold. In vitro tests confirmed that three of the cytomegalovirus-associated TCR beta chains recognize cytomegalovirus antigens. In both the original and validation cohorts, the classifier was reported to diagnose cytomegalovirus status with high specificity and sensitivity. A later analysis found that most CMV-associated TCR beta chains appeared HLA-restricted, with HLA associations seemingly driven largely by CMV exposure. Assigning TCR associations to individual alleles was difficult when HLA alleles, especially DR and DQ, strongly co-occurred. The earlier analysis of about 600 of the donors excluded around 17 rarely observed V segments, including chromosome 9 orphons, because counts were too low. A cluster of highly shared sequence variants was judged likely to be a technical artifact of the sequencing pipeline. Compared with equally common non-associated chains, HLA-associated TCR beta chains in a later analysis were more clonally expanded and had lower generation probabilities. Some IMGT-functional V segments, including TRBV6-2 and TRBV6-3, could not be told apart with the 87-base-pair reads, so those segments were excluded. A total of 164 TCR beta chains were listed by the study as associated with cytomegalovirus. A later analysis found that TCR association rates varied across HLA loci, with DRB1 alleles showing the most associated TCRs and HLA-C alleles the fewest. A later analysis associated about 18,000 TCR beta sequences with specific HLA alleles at a false discovery rate of 0.05. A further reported finding was that TCR beta sequences accurately predicted the HLA-A and HLA-B alleles for most subjects in the first cohort. Correlated functional status among segregating V segments might be attributable to linkage disequilibrium, but an unknown experimental factor could not be ruled out. An association between a missense DCLRE1C variant and V-gene and J-gene trimming of TCR beta chains was found in a later genetic analysis and replicated in an independent cohort. In this cohort, only TCR beta chains were sequenced, and detectable features were limited by the absence of alpha or paired-chain data. Across donors, most TCR sequences were observed very rarely, whereas some public TCRs were present in many individuals. Several of the top co-occurrence clusters appeared to be linked to parvovirus B19, influenza, CMV and Epstein-Barr virus, according to a later analysis. The authors suggested that the approach could potentially be extended to other disease states and immunological phenotypes. In an earlier analysis of some 500 of the donors, most TCR beta V segments appeared in productive rearrangements about 87% or about 30% of the time, broadly matching IMGT annotations. A later genetic analysis reported fewer N-insertions in productive TCRs among donors in an Asian-associated ancestry cluster than the roughly 650-donor mean. For the cohort, immune exposure information was limited to CMV serostatus. Because HLA typing was unavailable for some donors at each locus, only the typed subset was used in association tests.

The method behind the library was the immunoSEQ multiplex PCR assay. For the multiplex PCR, a mixture combining 60 forward primers for TCR Vbeta segments and 13 reverse primers for TCR Jbeta segments was used. A multiplex PCR assay on genomic DNA amplified the CDR3 region of rearranged TCR beta genes. On the Illumina HiSeq System, the amplified TCR beta libraries were sequenced as 87-base-pair reads. The authors' pipeline ran thus. A later analysis tallied 70 million to 100 million unique TCR beta chains across the 550 to 850 repertoires, and approximately 9.9 million of those chains were shared by two or more donors. Raw reads were error-corrected and collapsed into unique sequences by a nearest-neighbor algorithm in which closely related sequences were merged to remove PCR and sequencing errors. Alignment of CDR3 sequences to IMGT reference sequences was used to assign V, D and J gene segments. Each retained sequence needed at least a six-nucleotide match to both a V gene segment and a J gene segment. A rearrangement counted as productive if the CDR3 had no stop codons and remained in frame with V and J, and every other rearrangement counted as non-productive. Following IMGT convention, CDR3 was defined as the stretch from the second conserved V-encoded cysteine up to the conserved J-encoded phenylalanine. In an earlier analysis of 587 of the donors, sequences lacking an unambiguous match to a single V gene segment were excluded. In an earlier analysis of several hundred of the donors, V segments were called functional above 56.7% productive rearrangements and were called segregating when the between-donor standard deviation exceeded 5%. A statistical classification framework was developed to diagnose cytomegalovirus status using the catalog of TCR beta chain sequences. In a later analysis, V and J genes were assigned by comparing TCR nucleotide sequences against IMGT/GENE-DB human TR gene sequences. A later analysis assigned CDR3 sequences and most-parsimonious VDJ recombination scenarios with the TCRdist pipeline. In a later analysis, every TCR beta chain was defined by the combination of its CDR3 amino acid sequence and its V-gene family, and reads without a unique V-gene family were dropped. A later analysis removed 500 to 600 highly shared, low-generation-probability nucleotide sequences to deal with suspected cross-contamination and a sequencing artifact. In a later analysis, a clonal expansion index was calculated for each public chain from normalized within-repertoire ranks of inferred template counts. In a later analysis, generation probabilities were computed using a VDJ recombination model fitted to out-of-frame rearrangements, and the results were checked against IGoR. A later analysis scored TCR-TCR, TCR-HLA and TCR-CMV co-occurrence with hypergeometric tests, applying a repertoire-size bias correction to TCR pairs. To estimate false discovery rates, a later analysis permuted the HLA or CMV assignments 20 times. In a later analysis, co-occurring TCRs were grouped using DBSCAN, and TCRdist sequence similarity was added for clustering within HLA-allele-positive subsets. Repertoires with fewer than 30,000 or more than 120,000 public chains, plus five repertoires with anomalous nucleotide sharing, were excluded from co-occurrence clustering. Sourced from immuneACCESS, this table was stored by TCRdb with only in-frame sequences that have V and J called. A share of the clones is absent; for the studies checked, an unresolved V gene accounts for under half, and the remainder has no known explanation. For V, J and clone size, that table is used; D and trimming come from the DNA. This sample is represented by around 150,000 clones; 60% to 85% of them were singletons. About 5.9% of the sample belongs to the ten largest clones.

The cohort was made up of about 670 healthy bone marrow donors. All cohort members were sampled while nominally healthy, although unrecorded immune exposures were likely present. The donor tested CMV seropositive, placing the donor among the 250 to 350 seropositive members of the cohort. A peripheral blood sample was provided by each donor, and peripheral blood mononuclear cells were used for TCR beta sequencing. The Qiagen DNeasy Blood Extraction Kit was used to extract genomic DNA from the blood cell samples. From a lookup of the germline V gene (reference sequence), CDR1 and CDR2 are SGHKS and YYEKEE. V is cut by 3 bases and J by 0 bases, and the space between the germline ends is 7 bases. Counted from cysteine to phenylalanine, this CDR3 has 13 amino acids. Just CDR3 DNA is preserved here, 39 bases in frame from base 1.

This sequence uses TRBV5-5 and TRBJ2-7, with the D gene too uncertain to name. The specimen was PBMCs. The sequence derives from a man aged 45 to 65 in good health and CMV-seropositive. The CDR3 protein: CASSSRSSYEQYF. The DNA sequence reads TGTGCCAGCAGCTCCCGGAGCTCCTACGAGCAGTACTTC.